A selection of T cell receptor beta chains follows, all from one sample in a study of T cells in Graves' hyperthyroidism and ophthalmopathy. TCRdb reanalysed the multiplex PCR reads using MiXCR and keeps one entry per CDR3 protein. The sample consists of some 570,000 distinct CDR3 sequences, more than 15% of them appearing once. The sequenced material came from blood. The receptors come from a woman aged 18 to 35 with Graves' ophthalmopathy. The CDR3 runs from the conserved cysteine through the conserved F or W. The D gene is left open where the match is weak. Only some rows state a clone size, as once, few, many or a class for expanded clones.

d_gene	abundance	j_gene	v_gene	CDR3aa	CDR3nt
.	.	TRBJ2-4	TRBV20-1	CSARAAGFTKNIQYF	TGCAGTGCCCGAGCTGCGGGCTTCACCAAAAACATTCAGTACTTC
.	many	TRBJ2-1	TRBV6-1	CASSPSWAGYNEQFF	TGTGCCAGCAGCCCTTCCTGGGCAGGGTACAATGAGCAGTTCTTC
TRBD2	.	TRBJ2-3	TRBV2	CASRPSGTSTDTQYF	TGTGCCAGCCGGCCGAGCGGGACTAGTACAGATACGCAGTATTTT
.	few	TRBJ1-1	TRBV5-6	CASRGTAHNTEAFF	TGTGCCAGCAGAGGGACGGCTCATAACACTGAAGCTTTCTTT
TRBD1	.	TRBJ2-1	TRBV5-1	CASSDPGQGFRNEQFF	TGCGCCAGCAGCGACCCGGGACAGGGCTTTCGGAATGAGCAGTTCTTC
.	many	TRBJ1-1	TRBV20-1	CSALGRFDNTEAFF	TGCAGTGCTTTGGGGCGGTTCGATAACACTGAAGCTTTCTTT
TRBD2	.	TRBJ2-3	TRBV7-9	CASSSFTGTSGTDTQYF	TGTGCCAGCAGCTCTTTCACCGGGACTAGCGGGACAGATACGCAGTATTTT
.	.	TRBJ2-1	TRBV18	CTSSPPDLEEQFF	TGTACCAGCTCACCACCCGATCTTGAAGAGCAGTTCTTC
.	many	TRBJ2-3	TRBV28	CASSPWDTSTDTQYF	TGTGCCAGCAGTCCGTGGGACACCTCCACAGATACGCAGTATTTT
.	many	TRBJ1-5	TRBV20-1	CSATRQSNNQPQHF	TGCAGTGCTACCAGACAGTCTAACAATCAGCCCCAGCATTTT
.	.	TRBJ2-5	TRBV28	CASSPGTVGRGVPGDF	TGTGCCAGCAGTCCCGGGACAGTTGGAAGGGGGGTCCCAGGGGACTTC
TRBD1	.	TRBJ1-2	TRBV19	CASSIDGTGAYGYTF	TGTGCCAGTAGTATAGACGGTACAGGGGCCTATGGCTACACCTTC
TRBD2	many	TRBJ2-1	TRBV20-1	CSARDFGLDYEQFF	TGCAGTGCTAGAGATTTTGGACTAGACTATGAGCAGTTCTTC
.	many	TRBJ1-1	TRBV6-1	CATLLTTGSEAFF	TGTGCCACCCTACTAACCACAGGGTCTGAAGCTTTCTTT
TRBD2	few	TRBJ2-1	TRBV7-8	CASSLVERGNNEQFF	TGTGCCAGCAGCTTAGTCGAGCGGGGTAACAATGAGCAGTTCTTC
TRBD1	many	TRBJ2-7	TRBV10-3	CAITQGHEQYF	TGTGCCATCACACAGGGGCACGAGCAGTACTTC
.	many	TRBJ1-1	TRBV20-1	CSARVSEAFF	TGCAGTGCTAGAGTTTCTGAAGCTTTCTTT
TRBD1	few	TRBJ2-7	TRBV29-1	CSVSGDRGFYEQYF	TGCAGCGTTTCGGGGGACAGGGGTTTCTACGAGCAGTACTTC
.	many	TRBJ1-5	TRBV12-3/TRBV12-4	CASSSLGQPQHF	TGTGCCAGCAGTTCCCTCGGACAGCCCCAGCATTTT
TRBD1	.	TRBJ1-1	TRBV12-3/TRBV12-4	CASSFMTGGRRAEAFF	TGTGCCAGCAGTTTTATGACAGGGGGCCGGAGGGCTGAAGCTTTCTTT